The 8 T cell receptor beta chains reported below all come from one sample, sequenced in a study of blood T cell repertoires in COVID-19 (dated by TCRdb to about 2020). Library method: the immunoSEQ multiplex PCR assay. Held by TCRdb, this immuneACCESS table contains in-frame sequences only and omits some clones. Under half of the omission traces to an unresolved V gene where checked; the cause of the rest is unknown. For this sample there are 390,000 or so clones; approximately 90% appear just once. The biggest ten clones account for approximately 1.4% of the sample. Sequenced sample: peripheral blood. The receptors derive from a woman aged 25 to 39 with active or convalescent COVID-19.

The CDR3 DNA reads TGTGCCAGCACTGGTAGGGAGAACGGTTACGAGCAGTACTTC. Encoded protein: CASTGRENGYEQYF. This sequence joins TRBV5-4 and TRBJ2-7; perhaps TRBD2 as D (5 bases). Germline values: CDR1 SGHNT, CDR2 YYREEE (reference sequence). This CDR3 has 14 residues. The V end lost 6 bases, the J end lost 4 bases, and 17 bases lay between the germline ends.

V usage is TRBV5-4 and J usage is TRBJ2-7; TRBD2 agrees at 8 bases. CDR1 SGHNT and CDR2 YYREEE come from the germline V gene (reference sequence). V was clipped by 4 bases and J by 2 bases; unmatched bases: 8. CDR3 size: 15 residues. This CDR3 is CASSAGTSGTYEQYF. CDR3 bases: TGTGCCAGCAGCGCCGGGACTAGTGGTACCTACGAGCAGTACTTC.

The chain couples TRBV4-1 to TRBJ2-1; TRBD2 might be the D (5 bases). This CDR3 spans 19 amino acids. Germline V gene data show CDR1 as MGHRA and CDR2 as YSYEKL. V lost 0 bases and J 0 bases, leaving 18 bases between the germline ends. As DNA, the CDR3 is TGCGCCAGCAGCCAAGAGATGGGAATGAGGGCGAGCTCCTACAATGAGCAGTTCTTC. Amino acids: CASSQEMGMRASSYNEQFF.

The chain employs TRBV5-1 and TRBJ1-1; TRBD1 aligns across 7 bases. Unmatched junction bases numbered 10, after V lost 4 bases and J lost 7 bases. The germline V gene has CDR1 SGHRS and CDR2 YFSETQ. CDR3 length equals 14 residues. CDR3 region: CASSLLRTGNEAFF. The DNA of the CDR3 is TGCGCCAGCAGCCTACTGCGGACAGGAAATGAAGCTTTCTTT.

CDR3 sequence (DNA): TGCGCCAGCAGCCCGACAGCGGGAGGGCCCTACGAGCAGTACTTC. Protein sequence: CASSPTAGGPYEQYF. The chain combines TRBV4-1 with TRBJ2-7, with 10 positions matching TRBD2. The CDR3 totals 15 residues. V was clipped by 4 bases and J by 2 bases; unmatched bases: 5. Germline CDR1 and CDR2: MGHRA and YSYEKL.

This clone was seen a single time. The rearrangement uses TRBV4-1 and TRBJ2-1; D might be TRBD1 (5 bases). V lost 6 bases, J lost 0 bases, and 12 bases lay in between. The CDR3 spans 15 residues. CDR1 is MGHRA and CDR2 is YSYEKL in the germline V gene. CDR3 sequence reads: CASRAGHSSYNEQFF. The CDR3 coding sequence is TGCGCCAGCAGAGCCGGACACAGCTCCTACAATGAGCAGTTCTTC.

J is TRBJ2-5 and V is TRBV13, with a possible D match to TRBD1 (7 bases). This CDR3 spans 13 amino acids. CDR1 is PRHDT and CDR2 is FYEKMQ in the germline V gene (reference sequence). Trimming took 5 bases from V and 5 from J, leaving 12 bases between them. The CDR3 reads CASSPRGAETQYF. The CDR3 nucleotides read TGTGCCAGCAGCCCCAGGGGGGCCGAGACCCAGTACTTC.

This chain links TRBV3-1 (or the pseudogene TRBV3-2) with TRBJ2-1; TRBD1 agrees at 8 bases. Germline V gene lookup returns CDR1 LGHDT and CDR2 YNNKEL (reference sequence). V lost 3 bases to trimming and J lost 2 bases; unmatched junction nucleotides: 6. This CDR3 contains 16 residues. This CDR3 is CASSQIRTGTYNEQFF. The CDR3 nucleotides read TGTGCCAGCAGCCAGATAAGGACAGGGACCTACAATGAGCAGTTCTTC.